This T cell receptor (beta chain) appears in the sequencing data of a study of blood T cell repertoires in COVID-19. About the research overall: The United States, Italy and Spain provided the acute and convalescent COVID-19 samples. Sample material is recorded as cDNA or gDNA derived from T cells, B-cell-depleted T cells, or PBMCs.

As handled by the study authors: The assay estimated nucleated cells by amplifying reference gene primers. Using immunoSEQ multiplex PCR, the repertoire was profiled, and TCRdb retains in-frame clones only, with some absent. Clone size and V and J calls were adopted from that table, with D and trimming inferred from the DNA. Of 400,000 to 500,000 clones listed, roughly 84% are singletons. Participants were aged about 18 to 100 years from roughly 26 US areas. Losses at the gene ends were 4 bases for V and 6 bases for J; bases not matched to a gene: 10. This CDR3 region has 16 residues. Germline V CDR1 and CDR2: LNHDA, SQIVND (reference sequence).

The V call is TRBV19, the J call TRBJ2-2; 8 bases match TRBD1. This TCR was sampled from a woman in her late teens or twenties who had been exposed to COVID-19. The sample was PBMCs or T cells enriched from blood (not recorded which). In DNA form, the CDR3 reads TGTGCCAGTAGTAATACAGGGGGTGGGGTTTCCGGGGAGCTGTTTTTT. The encoded protein is CASSNTGGGVSGELFF.